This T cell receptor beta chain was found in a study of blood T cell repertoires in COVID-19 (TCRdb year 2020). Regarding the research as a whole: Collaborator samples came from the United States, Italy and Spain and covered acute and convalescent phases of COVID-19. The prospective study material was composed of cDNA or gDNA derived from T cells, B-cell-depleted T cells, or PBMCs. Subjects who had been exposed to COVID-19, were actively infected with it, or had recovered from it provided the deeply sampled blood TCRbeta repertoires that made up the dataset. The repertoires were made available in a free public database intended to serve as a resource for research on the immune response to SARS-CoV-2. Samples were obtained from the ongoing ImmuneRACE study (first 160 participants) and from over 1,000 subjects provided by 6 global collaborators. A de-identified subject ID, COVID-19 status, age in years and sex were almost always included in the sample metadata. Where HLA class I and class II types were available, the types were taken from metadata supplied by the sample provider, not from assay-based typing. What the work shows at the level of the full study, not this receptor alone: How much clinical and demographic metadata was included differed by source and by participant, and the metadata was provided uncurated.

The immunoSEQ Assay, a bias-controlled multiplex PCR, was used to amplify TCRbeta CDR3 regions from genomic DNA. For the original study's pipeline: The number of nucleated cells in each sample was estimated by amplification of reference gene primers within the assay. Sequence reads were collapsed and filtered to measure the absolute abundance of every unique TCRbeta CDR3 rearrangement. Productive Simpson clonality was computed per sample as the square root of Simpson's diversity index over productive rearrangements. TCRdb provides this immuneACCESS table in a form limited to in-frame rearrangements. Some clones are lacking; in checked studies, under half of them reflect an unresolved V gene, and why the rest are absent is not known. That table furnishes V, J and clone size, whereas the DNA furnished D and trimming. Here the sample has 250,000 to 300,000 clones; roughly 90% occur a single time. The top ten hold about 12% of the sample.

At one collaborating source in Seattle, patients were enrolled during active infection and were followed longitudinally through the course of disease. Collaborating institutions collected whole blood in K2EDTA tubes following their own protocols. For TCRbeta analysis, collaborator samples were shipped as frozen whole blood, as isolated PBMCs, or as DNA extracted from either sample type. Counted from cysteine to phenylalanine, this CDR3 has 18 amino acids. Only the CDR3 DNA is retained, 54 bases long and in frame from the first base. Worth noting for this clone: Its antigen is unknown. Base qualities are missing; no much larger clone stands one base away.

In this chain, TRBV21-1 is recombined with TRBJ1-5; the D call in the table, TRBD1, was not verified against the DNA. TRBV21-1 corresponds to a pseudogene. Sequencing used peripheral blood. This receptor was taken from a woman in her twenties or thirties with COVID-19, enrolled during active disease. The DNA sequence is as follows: TGTGCCAGCAGCAAACAAACAGGGCCCGAGAGGGTCAATCAGCCCCAGCATTTT. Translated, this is CASSKQTGPERVNQPQHF.